This T cell receptor (beta chain) was sequenced in a study of T cells in Graves' hyperthyroidism and ophthalmopathy. Germline assignment: CDR1 DFQATT and CDR2 SNEGSKA (reference sequence). This CDR3 contains 16 residues. V lost 0 bases to trimming and J lost 6 bases, with 21 bases between them. Fresh peripheral blood, roughly 9.8 ml of it, supplied the PBMCs. Study-wide points: Most clonotypes that expanded in the thyroid above 0.001 also showed up in blood.

Researchers amplified the TCR beta CDR3 regions from RNA transcripts. First-round RT-PCR of the TCR CDR3 relied on the HTBI primer set. TCRdb reanalysed the multiplex PCR reads using MiXCR and keeps one entry per CDR3 protein. The top ten clones hold 25% to 30% of a sample with about 400,000 distinct CDR3 sequences, about a sixth of them seen once. This clonotype was recorded many times. The target antigen is unknown. What was sequenced was blood. The rearrangement uses TRBV20-1 and TRBJ2-7; D might be TRBD1 (5 bases). This TCR derives from a woman aged 18-29 years with Graves' hyperthyroidism that later progressed to Graves' ophthalmopathy. The CDR3 DNA sequence: TGCAGTGCTAGAGATAATCAGGGCCTTCTCCTTCTCGAGCAGTACTTC. It codes for CSARDNQGLLLLEQYF.